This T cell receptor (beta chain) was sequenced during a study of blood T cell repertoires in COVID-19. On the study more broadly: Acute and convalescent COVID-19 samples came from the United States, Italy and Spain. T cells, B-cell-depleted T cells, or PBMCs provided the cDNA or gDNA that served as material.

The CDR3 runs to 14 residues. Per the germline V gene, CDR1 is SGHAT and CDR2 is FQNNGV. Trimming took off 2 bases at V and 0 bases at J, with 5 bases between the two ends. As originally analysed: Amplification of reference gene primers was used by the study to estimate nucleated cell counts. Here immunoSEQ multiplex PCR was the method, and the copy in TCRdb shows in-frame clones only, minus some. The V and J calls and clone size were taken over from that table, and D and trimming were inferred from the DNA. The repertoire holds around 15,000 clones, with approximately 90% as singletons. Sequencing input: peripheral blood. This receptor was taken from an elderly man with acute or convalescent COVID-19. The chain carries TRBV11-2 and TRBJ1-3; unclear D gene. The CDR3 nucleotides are TGTGCCAGCAGCTTACAACTCTCTGGAAACACCATATATTTT. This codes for CASSLQLSGNTIYF.